The rows below give T cell receptor beta chains drawn from one sample of a study of CD8 T cells in ankylosing spondylitis. TCRdb fed the 5' RACE reads into MiXCR, producing one record per CDR3 protein. This sample yields about 42,000 distinct CDR3 sequences, of which approximately 2.6% are seen a single time; approximately 4.2% belongs to the top ten. The sequenced material came from blood, either unsorted or a sorted T cell fraction (not recorded which). The source of these receptors is a male donor with ankylosing spondylitis or in good health (not recorded which). Both conserved end residues are trimmed from each CDR3. A D gene is named only where the DNA matches it firmly. Expanded clones get a size class; other rows say once, few or many, or leave the size out.

abundance	v_gene	d_gene	CDR3aa
many	TRBV9	TRBD1	ASSVEQGVTEAF
many	TRBV9	-	ASSRASAKNIQY
many	TRBV9	TRBD2	ASSVEASGLAKNIQY
many	TRBV9	-	ASSPRSVSYNEQF
few	TRBV9	TRBD2	ASSTGLAGGPGPQY
many	TRBV9	-	ASSVAGGRRSETQY
many	TRBV9	TRBD2	ASSSPLAGTDTQY
-	TRBV9	TRBD1	ASSPRQGIGEGYT
many	TRBV9	-	ASSVGGAYQETQY
many	TRBV9	-	ASSEGSRDTQY
many	TRBV9	-	ASSPTGTGELF
many	TRBV9	-	ASSVAVGGLYEQY
many	TRBV9	-	ASSVGRGGSYNEQF
many	TRBV9	-	ASSVGPRGNEQF
many	TRBV9	-	ASSVGGPNEKLF
many	TRBV9	TRBD1	ASSLGDRAKNIQY
many	TRBV9	-	ASSVENGNIQY
many	TRBV9	-	ASSPKAYSTQY
many	TRBV9	TRBD2	ASSGGLAVAETQY
many	TRBV9	-	ASSVPGYGYT
many	TRBV9	-	ASSVRGNTEAF
many	TRBV9	TRBD2	ASTSGVNTGELF
few	TRBV9	TRBD2	ASSVGNSGSPDTQY
many	TRBV9	TRBD2	ASSVNAAGVGEQY
many	TRBV9	-	ASSVGRANTYEQY
few	TRBV9	TRBD1	ASSVEPGGYEQY
many	TRBV9	-	ASSVAGNSYNEQF
many	TRBV9	TRBD2	ASSVGVSGSRTDTQY
many	TRBV9	-	ASSVAAPNTEAF